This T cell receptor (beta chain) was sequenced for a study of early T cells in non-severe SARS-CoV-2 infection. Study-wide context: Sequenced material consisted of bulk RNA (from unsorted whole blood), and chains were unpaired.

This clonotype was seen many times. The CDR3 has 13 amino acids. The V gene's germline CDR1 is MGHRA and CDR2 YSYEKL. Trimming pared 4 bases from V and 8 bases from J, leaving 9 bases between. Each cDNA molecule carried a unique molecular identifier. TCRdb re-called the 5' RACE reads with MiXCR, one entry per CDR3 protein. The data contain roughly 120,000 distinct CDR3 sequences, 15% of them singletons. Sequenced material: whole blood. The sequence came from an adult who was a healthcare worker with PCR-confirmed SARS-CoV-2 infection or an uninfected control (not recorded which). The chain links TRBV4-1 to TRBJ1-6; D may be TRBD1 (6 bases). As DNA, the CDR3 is TGCGCCAGCAGCCTACCAGGGGATTCACCCCTCCACTTT. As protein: CASSLPGDSPLHF.